This T cell receptor (beta chain) was identified during a study of shared clonotypes between healthy human individuals. The V and J ends lost 5 bases and 6 bases respectively, with 17 bases between them. Per the germline V gene, CDR1 is MNHNS and CDR2 is SASEGT. The CDR3 is made up of 15 amino acids. Each replicate PCR on the sorted subsets used about 220 ng DNA (around 30,000 T cell genomes). The authors' processing: From ImmunoSEQ came sequences covering only the junction and carrying no quality scores, so filtering differed. The method was immunoSEQ multiplex PCR; TCRdb's version includes in-frame clones alone and lacks a portion of them. V, J and clone size reflect that table, while D and trimming were determined from the DNA. Of 2 million to 3 million clones listed, 93% are singletons.

The rearrangement joins TRBV6-1 to TRBJ2-1; perhaps TRBD2 as D (6 bases). The sample comprised naive CD4+ T cells from PBMCs. Subset here: CD45RA+ positively selected. The TCR originated in a man younger than 35 in good health. Some clones in this sample may be carry-over from other donors' samples. The CDR3, as DNA: TGTGCCAGCAGTAAGTGGGAGGCCCCATTCAATGAGCAGTTCTTC. Its translation is CASSKWEAPFNEQFF.